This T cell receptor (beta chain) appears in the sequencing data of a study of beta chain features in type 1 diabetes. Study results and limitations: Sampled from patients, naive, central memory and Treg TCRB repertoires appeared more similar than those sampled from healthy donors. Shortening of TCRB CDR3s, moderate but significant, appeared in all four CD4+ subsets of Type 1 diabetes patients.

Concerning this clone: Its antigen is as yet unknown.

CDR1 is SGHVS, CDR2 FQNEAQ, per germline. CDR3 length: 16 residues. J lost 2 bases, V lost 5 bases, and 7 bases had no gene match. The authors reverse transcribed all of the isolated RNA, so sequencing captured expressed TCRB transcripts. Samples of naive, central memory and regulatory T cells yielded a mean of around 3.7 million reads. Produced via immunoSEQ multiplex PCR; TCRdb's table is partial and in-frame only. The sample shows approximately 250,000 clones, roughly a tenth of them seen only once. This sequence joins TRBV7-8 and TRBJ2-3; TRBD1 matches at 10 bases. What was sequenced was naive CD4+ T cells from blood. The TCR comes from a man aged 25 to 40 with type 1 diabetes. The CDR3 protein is CASSAPGQGITDTQYF. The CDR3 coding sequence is TGTGCCAGCAGCGCTCCGGGACAGGGGATCACAGATACGCAGTATTTT.